Following are 13 T cell receptor beta chains from one sample sequenced in a study of beta chain features in type 1 diabetes. cDNA synthesis used the whole RNA isolate, giving expressed TCRB sequences. The data were produced by immunoSEQ multiplex PCR, yet TCRdb's version contains in-frame clones alone and is incomplete. Altogether around 400,000 clones are present, around 15% being singletons, with the ten largest covering 0.019%. Sequenced material: naive CD4+ T cells from blood. Receptors were obtained from a woman aged 18-29 years in good health.

The V and J genes are TRBV5-1 and TRBJ1-1, with TRBD1 matching 8 bases. CDR1 SGHRS and CDR2 YFSETQ come from the germline V gene. The V segment lost 4 bases and the J segment 3 bases; nucleotides outside the gene matches: 5. The CDR3 contains 14 residues. The CDR3 loop is CASSRQGWDTEAFF. In nucleotides, the CDR3 is TGCGCCAGCAGCCGACAGGGGTGGGACACTGAAGCTTTCTTT.

This clone was counted between two and nine times. This chain connects TRBV7-2 to TRBJ2-7; TRBD2 matches at 11 bases. This CDR3 is 16 amino acids long. Looked up from germline, CDR1 is SGHTA and CDR2 is FQGNSA. The J segment lost 2 bases and the V segment lost 1 base, leaving 4 bases of the junction unmatched. This chain's CDR3 is CASSLEGTSGAYEQYF. DNA of the CDR3: TGTGCCAGCAGCTTAGAGGGGACTAGCGGAGCCTACGAGCAGTACTTC.

This clone was counted between two and nine times. The V call is TRBV7-9, the J call TRBJ2-2; TRBD1 matches at 7 bases. The CDR3 contains 19 residues. Losses at the gene ends were 8 bases for V and 0 bases for J; bases not matched to a gene: 18. The germline gives CDR1 SEHNR, CDR2 FQNEAQ (reference sequence). Written as DNA, the CDR3 is TGTGCCAGCCCGACAGGGAAGGCTGGCATGCCCCCGAACACCGGGGAGCTGTTTTTT. This translates into CASPTGKAGMPPNTGELFF.

The genes are TRBV6-1 and TRBJ1-5; TRBD1 is a possible D gene (5 bases). The CDR3 has 16 residues. Trimming removed 4 bases at V and 0 bases at J, with 13 bases between. Per germline, CDR1 MNHNS and CDR2 SASEGT. CDR3 sequence reads: CASSVRGRVSNQPQHF. CDR3 nucleotide sequence: TGTGCCAGCAGTGTGCGGGGGAGGGTTAGCAATCAGCCCCAGCATTTT.

The sample holds a few counts of this clone. The V gene is TRBV20-1, the J gene TRBJ2-5; perhaps TRBD2 as D (5 bases). The CDR3 contains 11 residues. Germline V gene sequence: CDR1 DFQATT, CDR2 SNEGSKA (reference sequence). With 3 bases removed from V and 7 bases from J, the gap between germline ends came to 9 bases. CDR3: CSASSRGTQYF. The CDR3 region has the DNA TGCAGTGCTAGTAGTCGGGGGACCCAGTACTTC.

This clone was found a few times. The chain has TRBV27 and TRBJ2-5, with 16 bases that match TRBD2. J gave up 5 bases and V 5 bases, and 5 bases lay outside the gene matches. Looked up from germline, CDR1 is MNHEY and CDR2 is SMNVEV (reference sequence). The CDR3 is 16 amino acids. The CDR3 loop reads CASSKGTSGRGETQYF. In nucleotides, the CDR3 is TGTGCCAGCAGTAAAGGGACTAGCGGGAGGGGGGAGACCCAGTACTTC.

The genes are TRBV2 and TRBJ1-2; 8 bases are shared with TRBD1. V trimming: 6 bases; J trimming: 6 bases; junction bases outside the gene matches: 15. The CDR3 loop spans 16 amino acids. From germline, CDR1 is SNHLY and CDR2 FYNNEI. The CDR3 loop reads CASRAGQGPKEDGYTF. The CDR3 DNA reads TGTGCCAGCAGGGCCGGACAGGGACCCAAGGAGGATGGCTACACCTTC.

The chain employs TRBV7-9 and TRBJ2-5; TRBD2 agrees at 8 bases. CDR3 size: 13 residues. The ends lost 4 bases at V and 2 bases at J; junction bases unmatched: 0. The germline V gene has CDR1 SEHNR and CDR2 FQNEAQ (reference sequence). CDR3 sequence: CASSSGGQETQYF. As DNA, the CDR3 is TGTGCCAGCAGCTCGGGAGGGCAAGAGACCCAGTACTTC.

In its sample, this clone was seen a few times. V and J are TRBV7-9 and TRBJ2-7, with 7 bases matching TRBD2. Germline CDR1 SEHNR, CDR2 FQNEAQ (reference sequence). This CDR3 has 15 residues. The V gene end was trimmed by 5 bases and the J gene end by 0 bases; junction bases not matched to a gene: 7. As DNA, the CDR3 is TGTGCCAGCAGCGACCAAGCGGGATTCTCCTACGAGCAGTACTTC. This sequence encodes CASSDQAGFSYEQYF.

The V gene is TRBV27, the J gene TRBJ2-7, with a weak D call TRBD1 (5 bases). From germline, CDR1 is MNHEY and CDR2 SMNVEV (reference sequence). The V end was cut by 3 bases, the J end by 0 bases, with 9 bases between. The CDR3 is 14 residues long. In DNA, the CDR3 is TGTGCCAGCAGTTTTCAGGGCCTCTCCTACGAGCAGTACTTC. This encodes CASSFQGLSYEQYF.

In its sample, this clone was seen a few times. This rearrangement joins TRBV2 to TRBJ2-1; 10 positions agree with TRBD2. CDR3 length equals 17 residues. Germline lookup yields CDR1 SNHLY and CDR2 FYNNEI. The J segment lost 9 bases and the V segment lost 2 bases, leaving 13 bases of the junction unmatched. CDR3 DNA: TGTGCCAGCAGTGAATGGCTAGCGGGAGACTTTGGGAGTGAGCAGTTCTTC. Encoded protein: CASSEWLAGDFGSEQFF.

In its sample, this clone was seen a few times. The rearrangement joins TRBV4-3 to TRBJ2-7; the D is unclear. Germline assignment: CDR1 LGHNA and CDR2 YSLEER. The CDR3 runs 15 residues. V was shortened by 1 base and J by 2 bases, with 12 bases between the two germline ends. The DNA of the CDR3 is TGCGCCAGCAGCCAAGTAGGCGCCGACACCTACGAGCAGTACTTC. Protein: CASSQVGADTYEQYF.

This clone was seen only a few times. This chain uses TRBV7-9 with TRBJ2-5; D might be TRBD1 (7 bases). The ends were cut back, 5 bases at V and 4 bases at J, with 17 bases in the middle. CDR1 is SEHNR and CDR2 is FQNEAQ in the germline V gene (reference sequence). The CDR3 sequence is 15 residues long. This chain's CDR3 is CASSRNRQGGETQYF. CDR3 nucleotides: TGTGCCAGCAGCCGAAATCGACAGGGAGGAGAGACCCAGTACTTC.